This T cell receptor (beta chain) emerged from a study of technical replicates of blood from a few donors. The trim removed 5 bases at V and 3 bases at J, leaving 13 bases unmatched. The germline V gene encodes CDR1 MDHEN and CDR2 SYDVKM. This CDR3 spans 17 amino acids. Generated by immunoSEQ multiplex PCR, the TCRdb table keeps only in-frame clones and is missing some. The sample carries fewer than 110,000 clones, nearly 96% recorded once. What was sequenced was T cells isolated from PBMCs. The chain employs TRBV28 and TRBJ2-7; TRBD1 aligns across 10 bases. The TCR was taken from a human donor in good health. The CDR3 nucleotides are TGTGCCAGCAGTCTAGGGAGGACAGGGGGTGACCTCTACGAGCAGTACTTC. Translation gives CASSLGRTGGDLYEQYF.